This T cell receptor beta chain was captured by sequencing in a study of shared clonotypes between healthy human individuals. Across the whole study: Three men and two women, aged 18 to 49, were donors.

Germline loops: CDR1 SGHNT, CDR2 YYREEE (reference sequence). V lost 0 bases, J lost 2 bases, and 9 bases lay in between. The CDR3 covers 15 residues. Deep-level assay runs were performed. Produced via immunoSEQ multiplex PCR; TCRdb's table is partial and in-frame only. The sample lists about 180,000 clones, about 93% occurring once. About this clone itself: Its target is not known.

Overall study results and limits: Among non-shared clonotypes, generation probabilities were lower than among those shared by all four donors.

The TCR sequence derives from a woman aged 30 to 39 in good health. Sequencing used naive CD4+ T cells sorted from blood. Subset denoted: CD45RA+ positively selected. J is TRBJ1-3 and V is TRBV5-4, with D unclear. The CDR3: CASSLAGRTGNTIYF. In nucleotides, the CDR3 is TGTGCCAGCAGCTTGGCCGGAAGGACTGGAAACACCATATATTTT.